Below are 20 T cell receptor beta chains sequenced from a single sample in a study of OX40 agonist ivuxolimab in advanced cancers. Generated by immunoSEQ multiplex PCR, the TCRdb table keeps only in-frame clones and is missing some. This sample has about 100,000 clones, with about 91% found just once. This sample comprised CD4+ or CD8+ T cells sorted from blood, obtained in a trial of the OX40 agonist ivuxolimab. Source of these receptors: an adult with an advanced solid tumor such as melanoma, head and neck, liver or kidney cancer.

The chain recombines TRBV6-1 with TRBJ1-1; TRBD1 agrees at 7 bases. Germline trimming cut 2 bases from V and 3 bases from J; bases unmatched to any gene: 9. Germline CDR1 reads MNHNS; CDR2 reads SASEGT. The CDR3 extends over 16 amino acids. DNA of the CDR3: TGTGCCAGCAGTGAAACCTTGGGACAGCCATACACTGAAGCTTTCTTT. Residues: CASSETLGQPYTEAFF.

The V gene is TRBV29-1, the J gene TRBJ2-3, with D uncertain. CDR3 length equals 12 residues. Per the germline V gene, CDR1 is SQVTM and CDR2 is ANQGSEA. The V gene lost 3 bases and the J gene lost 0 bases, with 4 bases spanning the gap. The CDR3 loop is CSVDYSTDTQYF. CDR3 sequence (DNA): TGCAGCGTTGATTATAGCACAGATACGCAGTATTTT.

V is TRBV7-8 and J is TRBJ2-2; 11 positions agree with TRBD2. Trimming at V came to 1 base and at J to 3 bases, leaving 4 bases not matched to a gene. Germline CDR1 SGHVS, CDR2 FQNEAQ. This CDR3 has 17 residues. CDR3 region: CASSLVILAGDTGELFF. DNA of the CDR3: TGTGCCAGCAGCTTAGTTATACTAGCGGGAGACACCGGGGAGCTGTTTTTT.

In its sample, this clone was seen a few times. The CDR3 is CASSLSGQQETQYF. CDR3 DNA: TGCGCCAGCAGCTTGTCCGGGCAGCAAGAGACCCAGTACTTC. This sequence joins TRBV5-1 and TRBJ2-5; no clear D. In germline, CDR1 is SGHRS, CDR2 YFSETQ. The CDR3 consists of 14 residues. Trimming removed 1 base from V and 2 bases from J, with 9 bases in between.

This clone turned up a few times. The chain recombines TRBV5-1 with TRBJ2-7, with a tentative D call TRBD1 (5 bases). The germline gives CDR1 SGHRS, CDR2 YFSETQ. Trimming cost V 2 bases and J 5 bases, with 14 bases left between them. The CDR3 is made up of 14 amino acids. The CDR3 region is CASSLVQGDDEQYF. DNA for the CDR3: TGCGCCAGCAGCTTAGTGCAGGGTGACGACGAGCAGTACTTC.

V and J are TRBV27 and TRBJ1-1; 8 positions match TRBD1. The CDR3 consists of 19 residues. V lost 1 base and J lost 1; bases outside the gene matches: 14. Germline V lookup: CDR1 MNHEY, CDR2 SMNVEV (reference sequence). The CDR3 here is CASSLLGPSYGTGNTEAFF. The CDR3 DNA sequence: TGTGCCAGCAGTTTATTGGGTCCGAGTTATGGGACAGGGAACACTGAAGCTTTCTTT.

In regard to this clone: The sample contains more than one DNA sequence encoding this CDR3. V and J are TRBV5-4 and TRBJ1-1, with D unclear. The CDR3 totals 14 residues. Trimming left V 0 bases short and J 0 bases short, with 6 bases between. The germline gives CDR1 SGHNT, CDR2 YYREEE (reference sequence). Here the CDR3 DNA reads TGTGCCAGCAGCTTGGTAGGAGTGAACACTGAAGCTTTCTTT. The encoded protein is CASSLVGVNTEAFF.

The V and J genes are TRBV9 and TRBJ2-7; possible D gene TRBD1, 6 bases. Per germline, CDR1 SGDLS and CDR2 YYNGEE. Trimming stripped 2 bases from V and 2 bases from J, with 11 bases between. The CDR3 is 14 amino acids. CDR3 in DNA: TGTGCCAGCAGCGTCGGGGACACCACCTACGAGCAGTACTTC. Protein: CASSVGDTTYEQYF.

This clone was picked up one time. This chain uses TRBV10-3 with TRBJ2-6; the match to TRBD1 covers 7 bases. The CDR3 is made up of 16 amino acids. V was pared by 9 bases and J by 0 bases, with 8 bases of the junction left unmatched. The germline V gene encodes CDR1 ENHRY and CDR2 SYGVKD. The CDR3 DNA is TGTGCCATTACCGGGACAGCAAACTCTGGGGCCAACGTCCTGACTTTC. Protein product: CAITGTANSGANVLTF.

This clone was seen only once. The CDR3 DNA is TGTGCCAGCAGCCAACCCGTGGGAGCGGGGGGGACAGATACGCAGTATTTT. As protein: CASSQPVGAGGTDTQYF. The chain joins TRBV14 to TRBJ2-3; 10 nucleotides line up with TRBD2. Germline V gene sequence: CDR1 SGHDN, CDR2 FVKESK. After removal of 2 bases from V and 3 bases from J, the junction contained 8 bases not matched to a gene. The CDR3 is 17 amino acids.

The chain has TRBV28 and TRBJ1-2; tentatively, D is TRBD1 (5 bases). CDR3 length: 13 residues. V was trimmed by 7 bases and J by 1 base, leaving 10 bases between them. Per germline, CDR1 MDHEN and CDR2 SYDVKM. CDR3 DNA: TGTGCCAGCACCCAACAGGATAACTATGGCTACACCTTC. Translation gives CASTQQDNYGYTF.

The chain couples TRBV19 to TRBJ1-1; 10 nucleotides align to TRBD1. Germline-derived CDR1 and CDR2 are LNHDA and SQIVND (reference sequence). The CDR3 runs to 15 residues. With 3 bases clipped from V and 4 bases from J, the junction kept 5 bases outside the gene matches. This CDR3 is CASSIPRQGATEAFF. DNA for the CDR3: TGTGCCAGTAGTATTCCGCGACAGGGGGCCACTGAAGCTTTCTTT.

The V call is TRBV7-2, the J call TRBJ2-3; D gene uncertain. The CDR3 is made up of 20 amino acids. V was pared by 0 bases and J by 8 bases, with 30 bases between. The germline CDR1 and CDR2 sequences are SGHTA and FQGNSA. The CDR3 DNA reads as TGTGCCAGCAGCTTAGCGCTCCTCACCCGTCTGGCTGGCGCGAGAGGTACGCAGTATTTT. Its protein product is CASSLALLTRLAGARGTQYF.

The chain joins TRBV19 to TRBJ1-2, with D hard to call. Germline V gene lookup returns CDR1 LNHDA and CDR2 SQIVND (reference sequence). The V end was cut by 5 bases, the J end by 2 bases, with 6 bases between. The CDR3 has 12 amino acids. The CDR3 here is CASSRVNYGYTF. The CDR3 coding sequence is TGTGCCAGTAGTCGGGTGAACTATGGCTACACCTTC.

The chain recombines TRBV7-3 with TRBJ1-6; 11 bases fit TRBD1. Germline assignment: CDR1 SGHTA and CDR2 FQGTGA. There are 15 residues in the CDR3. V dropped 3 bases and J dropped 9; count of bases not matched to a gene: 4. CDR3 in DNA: TGTGCCAGCAGCTTTTCGGGACAGGGGGGTTCACCCCTCCACTTT. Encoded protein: CASSFSGQGGSPLHF.

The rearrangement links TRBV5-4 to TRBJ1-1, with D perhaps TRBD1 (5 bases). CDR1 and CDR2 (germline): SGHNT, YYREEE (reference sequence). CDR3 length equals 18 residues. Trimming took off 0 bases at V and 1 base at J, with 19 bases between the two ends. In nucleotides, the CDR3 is TGTGCCAGCAGCTTGGATTTCGGACAAAGGGGTGGGAACACTGAAGCTTTCTTT. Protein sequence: CASSLDFGQRGGNTEAFF.

The CDR3 nucleotides read TGTGCCAGCAGCTTAAGGGGGTTAGGACAGCCCAATGAAAAACTGTTTTTT. Translation gives CASSLRGLGQPNEKLFF. This chain joins TRBV7-9 and TRBJ1-4; D is possibly TRBD1 (6 bases). Looked up from germline, CDR1 is SEHNR and CDR2 is FQNEAQ (reference sequence). The ends were cut back, 2 bases at V and 5 bases at J, with 18 bases in the middle. The CDR3 totals 17 residues. Supplemented by reference TRBV7-9 and TRBJ1-4, the full variable domain reads DTGVSQNPRHKITKRGQNVTFRCDPISEHNRLYWYRQTLGQGPEFLTYFQNEAQLEKSRLLSDRFSAERPKGSFSTLEIQRTEQGDSAMYLCASSLRGLGQPNEKLFFGSGTQLSVL.

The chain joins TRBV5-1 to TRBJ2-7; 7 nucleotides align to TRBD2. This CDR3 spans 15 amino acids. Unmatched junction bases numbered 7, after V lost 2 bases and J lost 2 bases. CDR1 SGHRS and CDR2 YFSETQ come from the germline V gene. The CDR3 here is CASSFTGRPPYEQYF. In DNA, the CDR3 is TGCGCCAGCAGCTTTACCGGGAGGCCGCCCTACGAGCAGTACTTC.

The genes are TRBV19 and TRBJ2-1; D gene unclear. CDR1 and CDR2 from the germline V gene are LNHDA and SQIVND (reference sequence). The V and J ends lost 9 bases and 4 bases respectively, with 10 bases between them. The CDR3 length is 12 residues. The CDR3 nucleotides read TGTGCCAGCGGGTCGCCTTACAATGAGCAGTTCTTC. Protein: CASGSPYNEQFF.

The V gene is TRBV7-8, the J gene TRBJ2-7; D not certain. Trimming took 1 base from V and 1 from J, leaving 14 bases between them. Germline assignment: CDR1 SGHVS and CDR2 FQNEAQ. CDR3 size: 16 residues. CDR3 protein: CASSLGLTPNSYEQYF. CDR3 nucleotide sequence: TGTGCCAGCAGCTTAGGTTTGACACCAAATTCCTACGAGCAGTACTTC.